A selection of T cell receptor beta chains follows, all from one sample in a study of blood T cell repertoires in COVID-19. Data came from immunoSEQ multiplex PCR; TCRdb stores just in-frame clones and leaves some out. The sample consists of approximately 240,000 clones, 65% to 85% of them appearing once. Material: peripheral blood. These receptors all stem from a woman aged 40 to 50 with active or convalescent COVID-19. Both conserved end residues are part of each CDR3. Each record gives: D gene, clone size, J gene, V gene, CDR3 protein, CDR3 DNA. The D gene is left open where the match is weak. Clone size appears in some rows only: once, few, many, or a class for an expanded clone.

D: TRBD2; size: few; J: TRBJ2-2; V: TRBV7-2; CDR3: CASSLVASGGTGELFF; DNA: TGTGCCAGCAGCTTAGTCGCTAGCGGGGGAACCGGGGAGCTGTTTTTT
D: -; size: few; J: TRBJ2-2; V: TRBV4-1; CDR3: CASSPVGQLTGELFF; DNA: TGCGCCAGCAGCCCCGTGGGACAACTCACCGGGGAGCTGTTTTTT
D: -; size: -; J: TRBJ2-3; V: TRBV2; CDR3: CASRTGYTDTQYF; DNA: TGTGCCAGCAGGACGGGGTACACAGATACGCAGTATTTT
D: TRBD2; size: -; J: TRBJ2-1; V: TRBV5-4; CDR3: CASSSASGGNFNEQFF; DNA: TGTGCCAGCAGCTCCGCTAGCGGGGGTAACTTCAATGAGCAGTTCTTC
D: TRBD2; size: -; J: TRBJ2-1; V: TRBV11-2; CDR3: CASRGGTTYNEQFF; DNA: TGTGCCAGCAGGGGAGGGACTACCTACAATGAGCAGTTCTTC
D: TRBD2; size: -; J: TRBJ2-1; V: TRBV7-9; CDR3: CASSSLAGAYNEQFF; DNA: TGTGCCAGCAGCTCCCTAGCGGGGGCATACAATGAGCAGTTCTTC
D: TRBD1; size: -; J: TRBJ2-1; V: TRBV5-5; CDR3: CASSLGFQGVNNEQFF; DNA: TGTGCCAGCAGCTTGGGATTCCAGGGGGTTAATAATGAGCAGTTCTTC
D: -; size: -; J: TRBJ1-3; V: TRBV2; CDR3: CASSGQVAGNTIYF; DNA: TGTGCCAGCAGTGGACAGGTAGCTGGAAACACCATATATTTT
D: TRBD1; size: -; J: TRBJ2-2; V: TRBV24-1; CDR3: CATSVQGSDTGELFF; DNA: TGTGCCACCAGTGTACAGGGGTCGGACACCGGGGAGCTGTTTTTT
D: TRBD1; size: -; J: TRBJ1-1; V: TRBV28; CDR3: CASSLPDRVGTEAFF; DNA: TGTGCCAGCAGTTTGCCTGACAGGGTTGGGACTGAAGCTTTCTTT
D: -; size: few; J: TRBJ1-5; V: TRBV30; CDR3: CAWSTQALMHF; DNA: TGTGCCTGGAGTACCCAGGCCCTAATGCATTTT
D: TRBD1; size: few; J: TRBJ2-2; V: TRBV5-1; CDR3: CASSPGQHTGELFF; DNA: TGCGCCAGCAGCCCGGGACAGCACACCGGGGAGCTGTTTTTT
D: -; size: -; J: TRBJ1-1; V: TRBV12-3/TRBV12-4; CDR3: CASSFGGNTEAFF; DNA: TGTGCCAGCAGTTTCGGGGGGAACACTGAAGCTTTCTTT
D: TRBD1; size: -; J: TRBJ1-2; V: TRBV2; CDR3: CASSRGYGYTF; DNA: TGTGCCAGCTCCAGGGGGTATGGCTACACCTTC
D: TRBD2; size: once; J: TRBJ2-1; V: TRBV19; CDR3: CASSTLAGGPSEQFF; DNA: TGTGCCAGTAGCACACTAGCGGGGGGGCCTAGTGAGCAGTTCTTC
D: -; size: few; J: TRBJ1-2; V: TRBV19; CDR3: CASSIGSGYGYTF; DNA: TGTGCCAGTAGTATTGGTTCGGGATATGGCTACACCTTC
D: -; size: few; J: TRBJ1-2; V: TRBV9; CDR3: CASSLGGGINYGYTF; DNA: TGTGCCAGCAGCCTCGGCGGGGGAATAAACTATGGCTACACCTTC
D: -; size: few; J: TRBJ1-2; V: TRBV7-8; CDR3: CASSWEQGNYGYTF; DNA: TGTGCCAGCAGTTGGGAACAGGGAAACTATGGCTACACCTTC
D: -; size: -; J: TRBJ2-5; V: TRBV5-1; CDR3: CASSSHGGRETQYF; DNA: TGCGCCAGCAGCTCCCATGGCGGGCGAGAGACCCAGTACTTC
D: TRBD2; size: -; J: TRBJ2-5; V: TRBV4-2; CDR3: CASSHTSGLGWETQYF; DNA: TGTGCCAGCAGCCACACCTCGGGACTAGGGTGGGAGACCCAGTACTTC
D: TRBD1; size: few; J: TRBJ1-1; V: TRBV10-1; CDR3: CAGQGQKNTEAFF; DNA: TGCGCCGGTCAGGGACAGAAGAACACTGAAGCTTTCTTT
D: -; size: -; J: TRBJ1-6; V: TRBV19; CDR3: CASSGSQGHSPLHF; DNA: TGTGCCAGTAGTGGTTCCCAGGGACACTCACCCCTCCACTTT
D: -; size: -; J: TRBJ2-1; V: TRBV19; CDR3: CASSPHAGGEQFF; DNA: TGTGCCAGTAGTCCACACGCGGGCGGTGAGCAGTTCTTC
D: -; size: -; J: TRBJ1-1; V: TRBV9; CDR3: CASSLLGGVNTEAFF; DNA: TGTGCCAGCAGCCTTCTCGGGGGTGTGAACACTGAAGCTTTCTTT
D: TRBD1; size: -; J: TRBJ1-2; V: TRBV5-5; CDR3: CASSEWTGRNYGYTF; DNA: TGTGCCAGCAGCGAGTGGACAGGGAGGAACTATGGCTACACCTTC
D: TRBD2; size: -; J: TRBJ2-7; V: TRBV10-3; CDR3: CAISETGGRRYEQYF; DNA: TGTGCCATCAGCGAGACGGGGGGGCGAAGATACGAGCAGTACTTC
D: -; size: -; J: TRBJ2-7; V: TRBV6-1; CDR3: CASSERFYEQYF; DNA: TGTGCCAGCAGTGAACGGTTCTACGAGCAGTACTTC
D: -; size: once; J: TRBJ1-3; V: TRBV11-2; CDR3: CASSLDLARGNTIYF; DNA: TGTGCCAGCAGCTTAGATCTTGCCAGGGGAAACACCATATATTTT
D: -; size: -; J: TRBJ2-3; V: TRBV4-2; CDR3: CASSQEVPANTQYF; DNA: TGTGCCAGCAGCCAAGAAGTTCCCGCGAATACGCAGTATTTT
D: TRBD1; size: -; J: TRBJ1-2; V: TRBV27; CDR3: CASGRGLVGYTF; DNA: TGTGCCAGCGGCAGGGGGCTGGTAGGCTACACCTTC
D: -; size: -; J: TRBJ1-2; V: TRBV15; CDR3: CATSRDGGGRGYTF; DNA: TGTGCCACCAGCAGAGATGGTGGGGGCCGAGGCTACACCTTC
D: -; size: -; J: TRBJ1-5; V: TRBV5-1; CDR3: CASSFGENQPQHF; DNA: TGCGCCAGCAGCTTCGGGGAGAATCAGCCCCAGCATTTT
D: -; size: -; J: TRBJ1-2; V: TRBV6-5; CDR3: CASRATGTLYGYTF; DNA: TGTGCCAGCAGAGCAACAGGAACCCTATATGGCTACACCTTC
D: TRBD1; size: -; J: TRBJ2-2; V: TRBV24-1; CDR3: CATSDHRGQRTGELFF; DNA: TGTGCCACCAGTGATCACAGGGGGCAGAGAACCGGGGAGCTGTTTTTT
D: TRBD1; size: -; J: TRBJ2-1; V: TRBV5-4; CDR3: CASSLTGGLYNEQFF; DNA: TGTGCCAGCAGCCTGACAGGGGGCCTCTACAATGAGCAGTTCTTC
D: TRBD1; size: -; J: TRBJ2-2; V: TRBV5-6; CDR3: CASSLVTGAGELFF; DNA: TGTGCCAGCAGCTTGGTGACAGGGGCCGGGGAGCTGTTTTTT
D: -; size: -; J: TRBJ1-4; V: TRBV5-6; CDR3: CASSRQAPGEKLFF; DNA: TGTGCCAGCAGCCGACAGGCTCCGGGAGAAAAACTGTTTTTT
D: TRBD1; size: -; J: TRBJ1-6; V: TRBV19; CDR3: CASSARDRVSPLHF; DNA: TGTGCCAGTAGTGCCCGGGACAGGGTGTCACCCCTCCACTTT
D: TRBD1; size: -; J: TRBJ1-1; V: TRBV2; CDR3: CASSETGVDTEAFF; DNA: TGTGCCAGCAGTGAGACAGGGGTAGACACTGAAGCTTTCTTT
D: TRBD1; size: -; J: TRBJ1-2; V: TRBV6-6; CDR3: CASRKDREPNYGYTF; DNA: TGTGCCAGCCGTAAAGACAGGGAACCTAACTATGGCTACACCTTC
D: TRBD1; size: -; J: TRBJ2-1; V: TRBV24-1; CDR3: CATSEQGVRPQGSEQFF; DNA: TGTGCCACCAGTGAGCAGGGGGTAAGACCCCAAGGCAGTGAGCAGTTCTTC
D: -; size: -; J: TRBJ1-1; V: TRBV7-9; CDR3: CASSLRGMNTEAFF; DNA: TGTGCCAGCAGCCTCCGGGGGATGAACACTGAAGCTTTCTTT
D: TRBD1; size: -; J: TRBJ1-6; V: TRBV5-1; CDR3: CASSLDLGQPSDHF; DNA: TGCGCCAGCAGCTTGGATTTGGGACAGCCCTCTGACCACTTT
D: -; size: -; J: TRBJ1-1; V: TRBV28; CDR3: CASSFGGRRDTEAFF; DNA: TGTGCCAGCAGTTTCGGGGGGCGCCGGGACACTGAAGCTTTCTTT
D: TRBD1; size: -; J: TRBJ2-7; V: TRBV27; CDR3: CASSRFSTGGYIEQYF; DNA: TGTGCCAGCAGCCGTTTCTCGACAGGGGGCTATATTGAGCAGTACTTC
D: -; size: -; J: TRBJ1-1; V: TRBV19; CDR3: CASTGFTEAFF; DNA: TGTGCCAGTACAGGCTTCACTGAAGCTTTCTTT
D: -; size: few; J: TRBJ2-1; V: TRBV18; CDR3: CASSPPTSSNEQFF; DNA: TGTGCCAGCTCACCACCAACTAGTTCCAATGAGCAGTTCTTC
D: -; size: -; J: TRBJ1-2; V: TRBV4-2; CDR3: CASSQESRVYGYTF; DNA: TGTGCCAGCAGCCAAGAGAGCAGGGTCTATGGCTACACCTTC
D: TRBD1; size: -; J: TRBJ1-5; V: TRBV7-2; CDR3: CASRSTGGDQPQHF; DNA: TGTGCCAGCAGGTCGACAGGGGGCGATCAGCCCCAGCATTTT
D: -; size: -; J: TRBJ1-5; V: TRBV28; CDR3: CASSLEGSNQPQHF; DNA: TGTGCCAGCAGTTTGGAGGGAAGCAATCAGCCCCAGCATTTT
D: -; size: -; J: TRBJ1-2; V: TRBV7-2; CDR3: CASSPGSLSYGYTF; DNA: TGTGCCAGCAGCCCAGGGTCTCTCTCCTATGGCTACACCTTC
D: -; size: -; J: TRBJ1-1; V: TRBV7-9; CDR3: CASTTGTEAFF; DNA: TGTGCCAGCACCACAGGGACTGAAGCTTTCTTT